The 18 T cell receptor beta chains in this list originate from one sample, sequenced in a study of blood T cell repertoires in COVID-19. This table comes from immunoSEQ multiplex PCR, and its TCRdb copy is limited to in-frame clones, with some not included. The repertoire includes 500,000 to 600,000 clones, about 89% of them detected once, and 7.5% to 9.5% sits in the top ten. The sequencing sample was made of peripheral blood. The source is a woman aged 45-60 years with COVID-19, enrolled during active disease.

The rearrangement links TRBV4-1 to TRBJ2-6; D uncertain. The CDR3 covers 16 residues. CDR1 MGHRA and CDR2 YSYEKL come from the germline V gene. V was pared by 4 bases and J by 4 bases, with 14 bases between. CDR3 residues: CASSPSGQRGANVLTF. CDR3 bases: TGCGCCAGCAGCCCCTCGGGTCAGAGAGGGGCCAACGTCCTGACTTTC.

This clone was detected only once. The chain employs TRBV5-1 and TRBJ1-1, with D perhaps matching TRBD1 (6 bases). The length of the CDR3 is 15 residues. V shed 6 bases and J shed 9 bases, with 24 bases lying between them. The germline CDR1 and CDR2 sequences are SGHRS and YFSETQ. The CDR3 sequence is CASTFWGGGTSQAFF. As DNA, the CDR3 is TGCGCCAGCACCTTTTGGGGGGGCGGAACGAGCCAAGCTTTCTTT.

The gene calls are TRBV7-9 and TRBJ1-2; tentatively, D is TRBD1 (6 bases). This CDR3 is built from 15 residues. The germline gives CDR1 SEHNR, CDR2 FQNEAQ (reference sequence). V was trimmed by 8 bases and J by 2 bases, leaving 18 bases between them. For the CDR3, the DNA is TGTGCCAGCTCCGGGGGCGGGGGTCGGAACTATGGCTACACCTTC. Its translation: CASSGGGGRNYGYTF.

This clone is a singleton in its sample. The chain carries TRBV5-1 and TRBJ1-2, with 12 bases fitting TRBD1. With V trimmed by 3 bases and J by 1 base, 4 bases remained unmatched. CDR3 size: 16 residues. The germline V gene encodes CDR1 SGHRS and CDR2 YFSETQ. The CDR3 region is CASSWGQGAHNYGYTF. The CDR3 DNA reads as TGCGCCAGCAGCTGGGGACAGGGGGCCCATAACTATGGCTACACCTTC.

J is TRBJ1-1 and V is TRBV3-1 (or the pseudogene TRBV3-2); 7 nucleotides align to TRBD1. J lost 6 bases, V lost 4 bases, and 14 bases had no gene match. Germline V lookup: CDR1 LGHDT, CDR2 YNNKEL (reference sequence). This CDR3 contains 16 residues. CDR3 in amino acids: CASSRGRGGQASEAFF. In DNA, the CDR3 is TGTGCCAGCAGCCGGGGGAGAGGAGGACAGGCGTCTGAAGCTTTCTTT.

J is TRBJ1-2 and V is TRBV12-3 or TRBV12-4; D is unclear. CDR3 length: 11 residues. Trimming removed 4 bases from V and 7 bases from J, with 7 bases in between. The CDR3, as DNA: TGTGCCAGCAGTTCGACATTTGGCTACACCTTC. Residues: CASSSTFGYTF.

The chain employs TRBV6-5 and TRBJ1-5; maybe TRBD1 (5 bases). CDR3 length equals 15 residues. V was pared by 4 bases and J by 2 bases, with 12 bases between. Germline V gene data show CDR1 as MNHEY and CDR2 as SVGAGI. As DNA, the CDR3 is TGTGCCAGCAGTTCCGTTAAAGGGGGCAATCAGCCCCAGCATTTT. Its protein product is CASSSVKGGNQPQHF.

V is TRBV6-4 and J is TRBJ1-5; TRBD1 matches 8 bases. The CDR3 has 13 residues. V dropped 5 bases and J dropped 5; count of bases not matched to a gene: 2. CDR1 is MRHNA and CDR2 is SNTAGT in the germline V gene. CDR3 coding DNA: TGTGCCAGCAGTTTACAGGGGGATCAGCCCCAGCATTTT. This translates into CASSLQGDQPQHF.

The chain couples TRBV4-1 to TRBJ2-2, with D perhaps matching TRBD1 (6 bases). CDR3 size: 17 residues. Between the trimmed V and J ends, which lost 2 bases and 7 bases, there was a span of 20 bases. Germline V lookup: CDR1 MGHRA, CDR2 YSYEKL. The CDR3 DNA sequence: TGCGCCAGCAGCCAATCACATTCCGGGACACCCAGCGGGGAGCTGTTTTTT. Encoded protein: CASSQSHSGTPSGELFF.

The chain combines TRBV3-1 (or the pseudogene TRBV3-2) with TRBJ1-2; no definite D call. CDR1 is LGHDT and CDR2 is YNNKEL in the germline V gene (reference sequence). V dropped 0 bases and J dropped 6 bases, with 14 bases sitting between them. The length of the CDR3 is 15 residues. The CDR3 nucleotides are TGTGCCAGCAGCCAAGAGTGGGAGATGCCGAATGGCTACACCTTC. It codes for CASSQEWEMPNGYTF.

The chain employs TRBV4-1 and TRBJ1-2; tentatively, D is TRBD1 (5 bases). The germline V gene encodes CDR1 MGHRA and CDR2 YSYEKL. This CDR3 region has 16 residues. Trimming removed 3 bases at V and 7 bases at J, with 21 bases between. In DNA, the CDR3 is TGCGCCAGCAGCCATCCGGATGAGGTAGGGGCTGGTGGCTACACCTTC. It translates to CASSHPDEVGAGGYTF.

The V call is TRBV24-1, the J call TRBJ1-1; D possibly corresponds to TRBD1 (6 bases). Trimming cost V 3 bases and J 1 base, with 14 bases left between them. Germline V gene sequence: CDR1 KGHDR, CDR2 SFDVKD. The CDR3 loop spans 16 amino acids. The chain's CDR3 is CATSDAGASGNTEAFF. The CDR3 region has the DNA TGTGCCACCAGTGATGCAGGGGCCTCAGGGAACACTGAAGCTTTCTTT.

The chain combines TRBV29-1 with TRBJ1-1, with D hard to call. The germline V gene has CDR1 SQVTM and CDR2 ANQGSEA. Trimming took 6 bases from V and 5 from J, leaving 19 bases between them. CDR3 size: 14 residues. CDR3 bases: TGCAGCGTGAAACCTACCCCGACTGAGACTGAAGCTTTCTTT. Protein: CSVKPTPTETEAFF.

V usage is TRBV11-2 and J usage is TRBJ2-3; D gene uncertain. The CDR3 totals 15 residues. V lost 2 bases and J lost 0, with 9 bases in between. Germline loops: CDR1 SGHAT, CDR2 FQNNGV. CDR3 sequence reads: CASSLRGTSTDTQYF. CDR3 bases: TGTGCCAGCAGCTTAAGAGGCACTAGCACAGATACGCAGTATTTT.

The V gene is TRBV4-1, the J gene TRBJ1-4, with D uncertain. CDR1 and CDR2 from the germline V gene are MGHRA and YSYEKL. The CDR3 totals 16 residues. Deletions cut 0 bases from V and 5 bases from J, with 13 bases between. The CDR3 region has the DNA TGCGCCAGCAGCCAAGAAGGGAGTTATCGCAATGAAAAACTGTTTTTT. Translated, it gives CASSQEGSYRNEKLFF.

V usage is TRBV6-5 and J usage is TRBJ2-5; TRBD2 is a possible D gene (5 bases). CDR1 MNHEY and CDR2 SVGAGI come from the germline V gene. The CDR3 has 13 amino acids. Trimming cost V 7 bases and J 5 bases, with 14 bases left between them. CDR3 protein: CASTPSGWETQYF. The CDR3 coding sequence is TGTGCCAGCACTCCCTCGGGGTGGGAGACCCAGTACTTC.

CDR3 bases: TGCAGCGTTACACAGGGGGGGAATGAAAAACTGTTTTTT. Translating gives CSVTQGGNEKLFF. The chain joins TRBV29-1 to TRBJ1-4, with 8 bases aligning to TRBD1. This CDR3 comprises 13 residues. V shed 5 bases, J shed 5 bases, and the junction held 4 bases outside the gene matches. Germline V lookup: CDR1 SQVTM, CDR2 ANQGSEA.

Notes on this clone: This specimen includes other DNA sequences encoding the same CDR3. The DNA of the CDR3 is TGCAGCGTTGAGGAGGGCCCGAACACTGAAGCTTTCTTT. It encodes CSVEEGPNTEAFF. The chain couples TRBV29-1 to TRBJ1-1; no clear D gene. Per germline, CDR1 SQVTM and CDR2 ANQGSEA. The CDR3 loop spans 13 amino acids. V was cut by 3 bases and J by 1 base, with 9 bases left in between. The entire variable domain, with the rest obtained from reference TRBV29-1 and TRBJ1-1, is as follows: SAVISQKPSRDICQRGTSLTIQCQVDSQVTMMFWYRQQPGQSLTLIATANQGSEATYESGFVIDKFPISRPNLTFSTLTVSNMSPEDSSIYLCSVEEGPNTEAFFGQGTRLTVV.